One sample yielded the 10 T cell receptor beta chains listed below, sequenced in a study of T cell repertoires in cytomegalovirus infection. TCRdb re-called the reads through MiXCR, storing one row per CDR3 protein. The sample includes 450,000 to 600,000 distinct CDR3 sequences, about 11% of them seen just once. The source material was PBMCs. The receptors shown here come from a human donor in good health (CMV status not recorded). Some clones in this sample may be carry-over from other donors' samples.

This sequence joins TRBV27 and TRBJ2-2; D perhaps matches TRBD1 (6 bases). Germline loops: CDR1 MNHEY, CDR2 SMNVEV (reference sequence). The CDR3 runs 14 residues. V was pared by 7 bases and J by 7 bases, with 16 bases between. CDR3 protein: CASTDWGQGGELFF. As DNA, the CDR3 is TGTGCCAGCACTGACTGGGGGCAGGGCGGGGAGCTGTTTTTT.

Ten or more counts support this clonotype. V is TRBV12-3 or TRBV12-4 and J is TRBJ2-3; 8 bases are shared with TRBD1. This CDR3 is built from 15 residues. The ends lost 6 bases at V and 2 bases at J; junction bases unmatched: 7. CDR3 DNA: TGTGCCAGCAGATTGAGGACAGGGACCACAGATACGCAGTATTTT. Encoded protein: CASRLRTGTTDTQYF.

The CDR3 sequence: CASSEQVTLHF. DNA of the CDR3: TGTGCCAGCAGCGAACAGGTGACCCTCCACTTT. The rearrangement joins TRBV7-9 to TRBJ1-6, with D possibly being TRBD1 (5 bases). The CDR3 totals 11 residues. From germline, CDR1 is SEHNR and CDR2 FQNEAQ (reference sequence). V was clipped by 5 bases and J by 14 bases, with 10 bases between them. The full variable domain, completed using reference TRBV7-9 and TRBJ1-6, is DTGVSQNPRHKITKRGQNVTFRCDPISEHNRLYWYRQTLGQGPEFLTYFQNEAQLEKSRLLSDRFSAERPKGSFSTLEIQRTEQGDSAMYLCASSEQVTLHFGNGTRLTVT.

This clonotype was counted at least ten times. This chain joins TRBV6-1 and TRBJ1-4; D is perhaps TRBD1 (5 bases). The CDR3 has 15 residues. The ends were cut back, 6 bases at V and 8 bases at J, with 19 bases in the middle. Per germline, CDR1 MNHNS and CDR2 SASEGT. The CDR3 nucleotides are TGTGCCAGCAGGAATATCCGTGGGGGACGAGAAAAACTGTTTTTT. Its protein is CASRNIRGGREKLFF.

In its sample, this clonotype was seen many times. The V gene is TRBV24-1, the J gene TRBJ2-3; TRBD1 aligns across 9 bases. Germline assignment: CDR1 KGHDR and CDR2 SFDVKD. J lost 7 bases, V lost 7 bases, and 5 bases had no gene match. CDR3 length equals 13 residues. The CDR3 reads CATRPGTGYTQYF. Here the CDR3 DNA reads TGTGCCACCAGACCCGGGACAGGGTATACGCAGTATTTT.

This clonotype was detected a few times. J is TRBJ1-4 and V is TRBV27, with 10 nucleotides matching TRBD1. Germline V gene lookup returns CDR1 MNHEY and CDR2 SMNVEV (reference sequence). This CDR3 has 14 residues. Losses at the gene ends were 4 bases for V and 7 bases for J; bases not matched to a gene: 3. The CDR3 protein is CASSWGTGAEKLFF. DNA for the CDR3: TGTGCCAGCAGTTGGGGGACAGGGGCTGAAAAACTGTTTTTT.

This clonotype appeared many times. The V gene is TRBV7-2, the J gene TRBJ1-2; D is possibly TRBD1 (5 bases). In germline, CDR1 is SGHTA, CDR2 FQGNSA. The V and J ends lost 1 base and 3 bases respectively, with 12 bases between them. CDR3 length: 15 residues. CDR3 in DNA: TGTGCCAGCAGCTTAGGAGTGGGGGGAGACTATGGCTACACCTTC. Protein: CASSLGVGGDYGYTF.

The chain employs TRBV15 and TRBJ2-5; TRBD2 matches at 9 bases. This CDR3 is built from 17 residues. Per germline, CDR1 LNHNV and CDR2 YYDKDF (reference sequence). V shed 0 bases and J 1 base; nucleotides not matched to a gene: 6. The CDR3 nucleotides read TGTGCCACCAGCAGAGATTCGTGGGGACTAGCCCAAGAGACCCAGTACTTC. Translated, it gives CATSRDSWGLAQETQYF.

As concerns this clonotype: A read error may explain this, as a much larger clone is one base away. V gene TRBV10-3 combines with J gene TRBJ2-3, with a possible D match to TRBD1 (5 bases). The CDR3 sequence is 11 residues long. CDR1 ENHRY and CDR2 SYGVKD come from the germline V gene. DNA of the CDR3: TGTGCCATCGGCCTCACAGGTACGCAGTATTTT. It is translated as CAIGLTGTQYF.

This clonotype was picked up a small number of times. This rearrangement joins TRBV20-1 to TRBJ1-3; the D gene is possibly TRBD1 (6 bases). Germline V gene data show CDR1 as DFQATT and CDR2 as SNEGSKA (reference sequence). Trimming took 5 bases from V and 3 from J, leaving 11 bases between them. This CDR3 is 13 amino acids long. In nucleotides, the CDR3 is TGCAGTGCTGCGGACAGACGTGGAAACACCATATATTTT. This encodes CSAADRRGNTIYF.